A single sample gave rise to the 32 T cell receptor beta chains below, sequenced in a study of beta chain features in type 1 diabetes. Isolated RNA was reverse transcribed in full, so expressed TCRB transcripts were sequenced. The table came from immunoSEQ multiplex PCR; TCRdb's copy has only in-frame clones and leaves some out. The sample holds 900,000 or so clones, 15% to 20% seen once. What was sequenced was naive CD4+ T cells from blood. The origin of the receptors is a young woman in good health.

This sequence joins TRBV5-1 and TRBJ2-5, with 7 nucleotides matching TRBD2. Trimming at V came to 5 bases and at J to 5 bases, leaving 12 bases not matched to a gene. This CDR3 spans 15 amino acids. Germline V gene sequence: CDR1 SGHRS, CDR2 YFSETQ. CDR3 loop: CASRWSGAQGETQYF. CDR3 DNA sequence: TGCGCCAGCAGGTGGAGCGGGGCACAAGGGGAGACCCAGTACTTC.

This clone was detected a few times. The chain carries TRBV4-2 and TRBJ2-3; tentative D call: TRBD2 (6 bases). This CDR3 contains 13 residues. The ends were cut back, 0 bases at V and 6 bases at J, with 7 bases in the middle. CDR1 is LGHNA, CDR2 YNFKEQ, per germline. This CDR3 is CASSQDREDTQYF. CDR3 coding DNA: TGTGCCAGCAGCCAAGATCGGGAGGATACGCAGTATTTT.

This clone was counted only a few times. The chain joins TRBV7-9 to TRBJ2-3; either TRBD1 or TRBD2 may supply D (5 bases each). V shed 1 base and J shed 2 bases, with 13 bases lying between them. This CDR3 contains 16 residues. From germline, CDR1 is SEHNR and CDR2 FQNEAQ (reference sequence). The CDR3 region has the DNA TGTGCCAGCAGCTTAGTGGGGCTAGCAGTCACAGATACGCAGTATTTT. Translation gives CASSLVGLAVTDTQYF.

The chain recombines TRBV7-9 with TRBJ2-4, with D perhaps matching TRBD1 or TRBD2 (5 bases each). Per germline, CDR1 SEHNR and CDR2 FQNEAQ (reference sequence). The CDR3 is 14 amino acids. Trimming took 5 bases from V and 6 from J, leaving 14 bases between them. The CDR3 DNA follows: TGTGCCAGCAGCCTAAGCCGAGGGACAAACATTCAGTACTTC. Protein product: CASSLSRGTNIQYF.

This clone was seen a few times. This sequence joins TRBV27 and TRBJ2-2; 8 positions match TRBD1. V lost 5 bases, J lost 6 bases, and 14 bases stayed unmatched. The CDR3 runs 17 residues. Per the germline V gene, CDR1 is MNHEY and CDR2 is SMNVEV (reference sequence). The CDR3 reads CASSPPGQATDPGELFF. In DNA form, the CDR3 reads TGTGCCAGCAGTCCCCCGGGACAGGCCACAGACCCCGGGGAGCTGTTTTTT.

This clone appeared many times. V gene TRBV4-3 combines with J gene TRBJ1-4; D uncertain. Trimming took off 1 base at V and 5 bases at J, with 11 bases between the two ends. From germline, CDR1 is LGHNA and CDR2 YSLEER. This CDR3 spans 15 amino acids. DNA for the CDR3: TGCGCCAGCAGCCAAGTGCCCTCCCAAAATGAAAAACTGTTTTTT. It yields the protein CASSQVPSQNEKLFF.

This clone occurred a few times. The J gene is TRBJ1-4, the V gene TRBV4-1; D uncertain. From germline, CDR1 is MGHRA and CDR2 YSYEKL. Trimming cost V 1 base and J 8 bases, with 14 bases left between them. This CDR3 contains 15 residues. CDR3 DNA: TGCGCCAGCAGCCAAGTCACCGCAGGAGAGGAAAAACTGTTTTTT. This codes for CASSQVTAGEEKLFF.

In its sample, this clone was seen a few times. This sequence joins TRBV11-2 and TRBJ2-1; 8 nucleotides agree with TRBD2. The CDR3 is made up of 15 amino acids. Germline trimming cut 3 bases from V and 9 bases from J; bases unmatched to any gene: 10. Germline loops: CDR1 SGHAT, CDR2 FQNNGV. The CDR3: CASSLASGRLTEQFF. The CDR3 region has the DNA TGTGCCAGCAGCTTGGCCAGCGGGAGATTGACTGAGCAGTTCTTC.

The V call is TRBV7-9, the J call TRBJ2-5, with 9 positions matching TRBD1. CDR1 SEHNR and CDR2 FQNEAQ come from the germline V gene (reference sequence). The CDR3 consists of 16 residues. Trimming cost V 5 bases and J 5 bases; bases outside gene matches: 12. CDR3 DNA sequence: TGTGCCAGCAGCCTACTCGGGGACAGGGTTAAGGAGACCCAGTACTTC. As protein: CASSLLGDRVKETQYF.

This clone was seen a few times. This chain links TRBV4-1 with TRBJ2-1; 10 nucleotides align to TRBD2. Trimming cost V 3 bases and J 7 bases; bases outside gene matches: 3. CDR3 length: 14 residues. Germline CDR1 reads MGHRA; CDR2 reads YSYEKL. The CDR3 here is CASSHLAGVNEQFF. Written as DNA, the CDR3 is TGCGCCAGCAGCCACCTAGCGGGAGTGAATGAGCAGTTCTTC.

The rearrangement uses TRBV6-5 and TRBJ1-1; D remains ambiguous. From germline, CDR1 is MNHEY and CDR2 SVGAGI. V lost 7 bases and J lost 0, with 12 bases in between. The CDR3 sequence is 14 residues long. Here the CDR3 DNA reads TGTGCCAGCATCCCGATCCAAGTGAACACTGAAGCTTTCTTT. Its translation: CASIPIQVNTEAFF.

The rearrangement joins TRBV7-3 to TRBJ2-1; D may be TRBD2 (6 bases). The CDR3 sequence is 12 residues long. V was shortened by 5 bases and J by 10 bases, with 12 bases between the two germline ends. Germline CDR1 reads SGHTA; CDR2 reads FQGTGA. The CDR3 loop is CASSPGGREQFF. CDR3 bases: TGTGCCAGCAGCCCCGGGGGACGGGAGCAGTTCTTC.

This clone was seen a few times. V and J are TRBV5-5 and TRBJ2-1, with TRBD1 identical over 7 bases. J gave up 2 bases and V 3 bases, and 5 bases lay outside the gene matches. This CDR3 region has 15 residues. CDR1 is SGHKS and CDR2 is YYEKEE in the germline V gene (reference sequence). CDR3: CASSSGQYTYNEQFF. The CDR3 coding sequence is TGTGCCAGCAGCTCGGGACAGTACACCTACAATGAGCAGTTCTTC. Complete variable domain (other parts from reference TRBV5-5 and TRBJ2-1): DAGVTQSPTHLIKTRGQQVTLRCSPISGHKSVSWYQQVLGQGPQFIFQYYEKEERGRGNFPDRFSARQFPNYSSELNVNALLLGDSALYLCASSSGQYTYNEQFFGPGTRLTVL.

The gene calls are TRBV11-2 and TRBJ2-1; perhaps TRBD1 as D (7 bases). The germline V gene has CDR1 SGHAT and CDR2 FQNNGV. The CDR3 runs to 13 residues. Deletions cut 5 bases from V and 7 bases from J, with 12 bases between. CDR3 bases: TGTGCCAGCAGCCCCAGGGGGGTAAATGAGCAGTTCTTC. Its translation: CASSPRGVNEQFF.

Of note for this clone: Other DNA sequences from this sample encode an identical CDR3 as well. The J gene is TRBJ1-2, the V gene TRBV14, with D uncertain. The CDR3 extends over 13 amino acids. V lost 1 base, J lost 4 bases, and 7 bases lay in between. Germline values: CDR1 SGHDN, CDR2 FVKESK. The CDR3 DNA reads TGTGCCAGCAGCCAAGGACGGACCTATGGCTACACCTTC. It yields the protein CASSQGRTYGYTF.

In the case of this clone: At one end the junction does not follow the germline gene, possibly because of a read error. The V gene is TRBV2, the J gene TRBJ2-1; possibly TRBD1 for D (6 bases). Germline V CDR1 and CDR2: SNHLY, FYNNEI. The CDR3 contains 14 residues. CDR3 amino acids: CASSGGLSYNEQFF. CDR3 nucleotides: TGTGCCAGCAGTGGGGGGCTCTCCTACAATGAGCAATTCTTC.

The J gene is TRBJ1-2, the V gene TRBV18; D call uncertain. The CDR3 is 15 residues long. Looked up from germline, CDR1 is KGHSH and CDR2 is LQKENI. Trimming took 5 bases from V and 4 from J, leaving 17 bases between them. CDR3 sequence (DNA): TGTGCCAGCTCAACAAGCCGTGGGGTTATCTATGGCTACACCTTC. It yields the protein CASSTSRGVIYGYTF.

This clone was recorded a few times. The chain employs TRBV7-3 and TRBJ2-1; the match to TRBD2 covers 7 bases. This CDR3 region has 16 residues. The J segment lost 4 bases and the V segment lost 0 bases, leaving 6 bases of the junction unmatched. Germline assignment: CDR1 SGHTA and CDR2 FQGTGA. The CDR3 DNA sequence: TGTGCCAGCAGCTTAACCGGGGGGACGCAATACAATGAGCAGTTCTTC. It is translated as CASSLTGGTQYNEQFF.

This clone was observed a handful of times. The chain employs TRBV5-4 and TRBJ2-5; 8 bases match TRBD2. The CDR3 consists of 14 residues. J lost 4 bases, V lost 4 bases, and 6 bases had no gene match. Germline V lookup: CDR1 SGHNT, CDR2 YYREEE (reference sequence). The CDR3 coding sequence is TGTGCCAGCAGCCACGGACTAGCCAGAGAGACCCAGTACTTC. Its protein is CASSHGLARETQYF.

In its sample, this clone was seen a few times. The rearrangement links TRBV10-3 to TRBJ2-7; 12 nucleotides agree with TRBD2. Trimming at V came to 4 bases and at J to 5 bases, leaving 9 bases not matched to a gene. The V gene's germline CDR1 is ENHRY and CDR2 SYGVKD. CDR3 length equals 16 residues. This chain's CDR3 is CAISGTSGIQPNEQYF. CDR3 DNA sequence: TGTGCCATCAGTGGGACTAGCGGGATTCAACCAAACGAGCAGTACTTC.

There are a few counts of this clone. The V gene is TRBV6-1, the J gene TRBJ1-2; D is ambiguous. V gave up 3 bases and J gave up 2 bases, with 7 bases separating them. CDR1 MNHNS and CDR2 SASEGT come from the germline V gene. The CDR3 totals 13 residues. CDR3 in amino acids: CASSETRNYGYTF. The CDR3 DNA reads TGTGCCAGCAGTGAGACAAGGAACTATGGCTACACCTTC.

The V and J genes are TRBV28 and TRBJ2-7; 8 bases align to TRBD1. The ends lost 6 bases at V and 6 bases at J; junction bases unmatched: 7. Germline values: CDR1 MDHEN, CDR2 SYDVKM. CDR3 length: 13 amino acids. Here the CDR3 DNA reads TGTGCCAGCAGCCAGGGGGCCCTCGGCGAGCAGTACTTC. The encoded protein is CASSQGALGEQYF. Drawing the rest from reference TRBV28 and TRBJ2-7, the complete variable domain is DVKVTQSSRYLVKRTGEKVFLECVQDMDHENMFWYRQDPGLGLRLIYFSYDVKMKEKGDIPEGYSVSREKKERFSLILESASTNQTSMYLCASSQGALGEQYFGPGTRLTVT.

The chain links TRBV2 to TRBJ2-3, with 11 bases fitting TRBD2. V shed 6 bases and J 12 bases; nucleotides not matched to a gene: 11. CDR1 is SNHLY and CDR2 is FYNNEI in the germline V gene. The CDR3 extends over 14 amino acids. CDR3 sequence reads: CASRGSPTSGTQYF. CDR3 in DNA: TGTGCCAGCAGGGGATCCCCGACTAGCGGGACCCAGTATTTT. Full variable domain (outside the CDR3, taken from reference TRBV2 and TRBJ2-3): EPEVTQTPSHQVTQMGQEVILRCVPISNHLYFYWYRQILGQKVEFLVSFYNNEISEKSEIFDDQFSVERPDGSNFTLKIRSTKLEDSAMYFCASRGSPTSGTQYFGPGTRLTVL.

The chain links TRBV10-3 to TRBJ1-1, with 8 bases lining up with TRBD1. Germline V lookup: CDR1 ENHRY, CDR2 SYGVKD. This CDR3 comprises 13 residues. Unmatched junction bases numbered 5, after V lost 10 bases and J lost 1 base. CDR3 nucleotides: TGTGCCACCGGGGACAGGTGGAACACTGAAGCTTTCTTT. Translation: CATGDRWNTEAFF.

The sample holds a few counts of this clone. V and J are TRBV6-5 and TRBJ2-6; D call uncertain. The CDR3 runs to 13 residues. Trimming pared 7 bases from V and 0 bases from J, leaving 4 bases between. Germline values: CDR1 MNHEY, CDR2 SVGAGI. The CDR3 sequence: CASTGSGANVLTF. As DNA, the CDR3 is TGTGCCAGCACGGGCTCTGGGGCCAACGTCCTGACTTTC.

The CDR3: CATGGNTEAFF. The CDR3 DNA follows: TGTGCCACCGGGGGGAACACTGAAGCTTTCTTT. The chain is built from TRBV2 and TRBJ1-1; a possible D gene is TRBD1 (5 bases). In germline, CDR1 is SNHLY, CDR2 FYNNEI. This CDR3 has 11 residues. The V end was cut by 10 bases, the J end by 1 base, with 7 bases between.

On this clone itself: Additional DNA sequences in this sample encode the identical CDR3. Here the CDR3 reads CASSARDRAYEQYF. As DNA, the CDR3 is TGTGCCAGCAGCGCCAGGGACAGGGCCTACGAGCAGTACTTC. The V gene is TRBV7-8, the J gene TRBJ2-7; 9 bases line up with TRBD1. CDR1 and CDR2 (germline): SGHVS, FQNEAQ. The CDR3 is 14 residues long. J gave up 2 bases and V 5 bases, and 4 bases lay outside the gene matches.

This clone was detected only a few times. The chain is built from TRBV5-1 and TRBJ1-6; a weak D match, TRBD1 (6 bases). The CDR3 consists of 14 residues. Germline V gene lookup returns CDR1 SGHRS and CDR2 YFSETQ. Trimming shortened V by 4 bases and J by 7 bases, and 12 bases separated the two germline ends. CDR3: CASSEGQGNSPLHF. DNA of the CDR3: TGCGCCAGCAGCGAGGGGCAGGGGAATTCACCCCTCCACTTT.

This sequence joins TRBV7-3 and TRBJ2-1; D is perhaps TRBD1 (5 bases). In germline, CDR1 is SGHTA, CDR2 FQGTGA. The CDR3 is 15 amino acids. The V end was cut by 5 bases, the J end by 0 bases, with 11 bases between. The CDR3 loop reads CASSEQDSSYNEQFF. In DNA form, the CDR3 reads TGTGCCAGCAGCGAACAGGATAGCTCCTACAATGAGCAGTTCTTC.

This clone was seen more than once but under ten times. The chain combines TRBV7-9 with TRBJ1-2; TRBD1 aligns across 9 bases. V shed 3 bases, J shed 5 bases, and the junction held 4 bases outside the gene matches. From germline, CDR1 is SEHNR and CDR2 FQNEAQ (reference sequence). There are 14 residues in the CDR3. CDR3 protein: CASSFGQGLYGYTF. Written as DNA, the CDR3 is TGTGCCAGCAGCTTCGGACAGGGGTTATATGGCTACACCTTC.

The chain uses TRBV4-3 and TRBJ2-7, with 12 nucleotides matching TRBD2. Germline V gene lookup returns CDR1 LGHNA and CDR2 YSLEER. The J segment lost 2 bases and the V segment lost 2 bases, leaving 1 base of the junction unmatched. The CDR3 has 15 amino acids. The CDR3 coding sequence is TGCGCCAGCAGCCAACTAGCGGGAGGGGCCTACGAGCAGTACTTC. Its protein is CASSQLAGGAYEQYF.

This clone was recorded a few times. The chain joins TRBV4-2 to TRBJ2-7; 7 bases align to TRBD2. The CDR3 is made up of 15 amino acids. The germline V gene has CDR1 LGHNA and CDR2 YNFKEQ. V gave up 5 bases and J gave up 7 bases; unmatched junction bases: 14. The CDR3 DNA sequence: TGTGCCAGCAGCTCCCGGGGAGGGGCTCCCTCTGAGCAGTACTTC. Protein product: CASSSRGGAPSEQYF.